One TCR beta chain is described in this entry. As handled by the study authors: Estimates of nucleated cell counts were drawn from the amplification of reference gene primers. Libraries were prepared by immunoSEQ multiplex PCR; TCRdb keeps only in-frame clonotypes and omits some of them. The V and J calls and clone size were taken over from that table, and D and trimming were inferred from the DNA. The table lists around 18,000 clones, about 88% of them singletons, with more than 10% in the top ten. These data belong to a study of blood T cell repertoires in COVID-19. Study-level background: Donors in the United States, Italy and Spain gave samples during acute or convalescent COVID-19.

The length of the CDR3 is 16 residues. J gave up 5 bases and V 6 bases, and 12 bases lay outside the gene matches. Germline-derived CDR1 and CDR2 are SNHLY and FYNNEI. This chain uses TRBV2 with TRBJ2-1, with 8 bases fitting TRBD2. The sequenced sample consisted of peripheral blood. The receptor's source is a man between 60 and 75 years old with active COVID-19. For the CDR3, the DNA is TGTGCCAGCAGCGATGTTGTTAGCGGGGTCAACAATGAGCAGTTCTTC. It translates to CASSDVVSGVNNEQFF.